The clone carrying this T cell receptor (beta chain) appeared a few times. What it binds is unknown. Using its own MiXCR run on the 5' RACE reads, TCRdb lists one record per CDR3 protein. Of 400,000 to 550,000 distinct CDR3 sequences in the sample, approximately 25% were seen once. This sample is part of a study of T-cell memory formation after mild COVID-19. The study, taken as a whole, reports: Later expanders leaned CD4+, whereas day 15 to 85 contracting clones were balanced CD4/CD8.

Trimming removed 5 bases from V and 0 bases from J, with 14 bases in between. Per the germline V gene, CDR1 is SGHNT and CDR2 is YENEEA. The CDR3 consists of 17 residues. Sequencing used PBMCs or a T cell subset sorted from them (not recorded which). The genes are TRBV11-3 and TRBJ2-6, with D perhaps matching TRBD1 (5 bases). The origin of this receptor is an adult woman who had mild COVID-19 (a few samples of this study predate the infection). Cell type and time point are not known. CDR3 nucleotides: TGTGCCAGCAGCGCTCAAACAGGCTTCTCTGGGGCCAACGTCCTGACTTTC. This encodes CASSAQTGFSGANVLTF.